A single sample gave rise to the 24 T cell receptor beta chains below, sequenced in a study of somatic mutations in cytotoxic T cells in rheumatoid arthritis. Here immunoSEQ multiplex PCR was the method, and the copy in TCRdb shows in-frame clones only, minus some. The sample holds approximately 8,600 clones, less than 80% seen once. Sequenced input: CD8+ T cells sorted from blood. The receptor set was obtained from a woman aged 45-65 years in good health.

The chain recombines TRBV4-2 with TRBJ2-7, with 10 bases fitting TRBD1. V lost 0 bases to trimming and J lost 5 bases; unmatched junction nucleotides: 4. Germline V lookup: CDR1 LGHNA, CDR2 YNFKEQ. The CDR3 runs 15 residues. The CDR3 loop reads CASSQEIGTGDEQYF. The DNA for the CDR3 is TGTGCCAGCAGCCAAGAGATTGGGACAGGGGACGAGCAGTACTTC.

This clone has more than one count but fewer than ten. The chain uses TRBV4-1 and TRBJ1-6; possibly TRBD1 for D (5 bases). The CDR3 extends over 15 amino acids. CDR1 is MGHRA and CDR2 is YSYEKL in the germline V gene. The V end lost 4 bases, the J end lost 8 bases, and 15 bases lay between the germline ends. CDR3 DNA: TGCGCCAGCAGCCCCTACCAGGGTGGGGATTCACCCCTCCACTTT. Translating it yields CASSPYQGGDSPLHF.

This rearrangement joins TRBV28 to TRBJ2-7; D unresolved. Germline CDR1 is MDHEN and CDR2 is SYDVKM. The CDR3 contains 13 residues. With 2 bases removed from V and 1 base from J, the gap between germline ends came to 6 bases. The CDR3 reads CASSLGGSYEQYF. The CDR3 nucleotides are TGTGCCAGCAGTTTAGGCGGTTCCTACGAGCAGTACTTC.

This clone is medium-sized (0.01 to 0.1%) by share. The rearrangement joins TRBV4-1 to TRBJ2-1; 7 bases are shared with TRBD1. This CDR3 has 15 amino acids. V lost 2 bases and J lost 5; bases outside the gene matches: 6. The germline gives CDR1 MGHRA, CDR2 YSYEKL. As DNA, the CDR3 is TGCGCCAGCAGCCAAACCAGGGGGATGAACAATGAGCAGTTCTTC. Amino acid sequence: CASSQTRGMNNEQFF.

The rearrangement joins TRBV18 to TRBJ1-1; TRBD1 is a possible D gene (6 bases). Germline CDR1 reads KGHSH; CDR2 reads LQKENI. V dropped 3 bases and J dropped 1 base, with 15 bases sitting between them. The CDR3 length is 16 residues. The CDR3 region is CASSPRKGETNTEAFF. The CDR3 DNA sequence: TGTGCCAGCTCACCGCGAAAGGGGGAAACGAACACTGAAGCTTTCTTT.

The gene calls are TRBV4-2 and TRBJ2-7; 10 nucleotides line up with TRBD2. Trimming at V came to 3 bases and at J to 4 bases, leaving 6 bases not matched to a gene. Per germline, CDR1 LGHNA and CDR2 YNFKEQ. The CDR3 is 15 amino acids. CDR3 in amino acids: CASSQISGGGYEQYF. The CDR3 region has the DNA TGTGCCAGCAGCCAGATAAGCGGGGGGGGATACGAGCAGTACTTC.

This clone turned up a few times. The chain recombines TRBV4-1 with TRBJ1-1; possibly TRBD1 for D (6 bases). This CDR3 spans 14 amino acids. Germline loops: CDR1 MGHRA, CDR2 YSYEKL. The V end was cut by 5 bases, the J end by 5 bases, with 15 bases between. CDR3 sequence reads: CASSIQGRETEAFF. The CDR3 DNA follows: TGCGCCAGCAGCATTCAGGGGAGGGAGACTGAAGCTTTCTTT.

This chain joins TRBV6-6 and TRBJ2-1, with TRBD2 identical over 8 bases. The junction had 6 bases not matched to a gene; V was cut back by 1 base and J by 4 bases. This CDR3 is built from 16 residues. Germline loops: CDR1 MNHNY, CDR2 SVGAGI (reference sequence). CDR3 residues: CASSYLLAGGYNEQFF. CDR3 nucleotides: TGTGCCAGCAGTTACTTGCTAGCGGGTGGTTACAATGAGCAGTTCTTC.

The V call is TRBV7-2, the J call TRBJ2-7, with 8 bases identical to TRBD1. This CDR3 contains 15 residues. CDR1 and CDR2 from the germline V gene are SGHTA and FQGNSA. The V gene end was trimmed by 6 bases and the J gene end by 2 bases; junction bases not matched to a gene: 9. The CDR3 reads CASRPIGQGTYEQYF. In DNA form, the CDR3 reads TGTGCCAGCAGACCTATTGGACAGGGAACCTACGAGCAGTACTTC.

A note on this clone: In the same sample, other DNA sequences code for this CDR3. The rearrangement joins TRBV7-9 to TRBJ2-1; D may be TRBD2 (7 bases). The V and J ends lost 8 bases and 5 bases respectively, with 22 bases between them. CDR1 is SEHNR and CDR2 is FQNEAQ in the germline V gene (reference sequence). This CDR3 spans 16 amino acids. The CDR3 bases are TGTGCCAGCCCAACGGGGGGCACGGCCTTCCACAATGAGCAGTTCTTC. The encoded protein is CASPTGGTAFHNEQFF.

V gene TRBV28 combines with J gene TRBJ1-4; D is uncertain. CDR3 length equals 15 residues. The germline V gene encodes CDR1 MDHEN and CDR2 SYDVKM. Trimming removed 0 bases at V and 5 bases at J, with 10 bases between. The CDR3 here is CASSLWAEPNEKLFF. CDR3 in DNA: TGTGCCAGCAGTTTATGGGCAGAACCAAATGAAAAACTGTTTTTT.

A few counts support this clone. The chain links TRBV7-9 to TRBJ1-2; 7 bases line up with TRBD1. CDR3 length: 14 residues. The germline CDR1 and CDR2 sequences are SEHNR and FQNEAQ (reference sequence). With V trimmed by 5 bases and J by 4 bases, 7 bases remained unmatched. CDR3 bases: TGTGCCAGCAGCCAGCCGGGACAGATCTATGGCTACACCTTC. It yields the protein CASSQPGQIYGYTF.

V usage is TRBV7-3 and J usage is TRBJ2-1; TRBD2 matches at 7 bases. V trimming: 5 bases; J trimming: 4 bases; junction bases outside the gene matches: 8. The CDR3 contains 15 residues. Germline CDR1 reads SGHTA; CDR2 reads FQGTGA. The CDR3 spells CASSPPGGGYNEQFF. The CDR3 nucleotides are TGTGCCAGCAGCCCGCCGGGGGGTGGATACAATGAGCAGTTCTTC.

This clone was detected once. The V gene is TRBV7-9, the J gene TRBJ1-1; the D is unclear. Trimming removed 7 bases at V and 4 bases at J, with 10 bases between. The CDR3 runs to 12 residues. Germline assignment: CDR1 SEHNR and CDR2 FQNEAQ (reference sequence). The DNA for the CDR3 is TGTGCCAGCACCTTGAAGCCCACTGAAGCTTTCTTT. It encodes CASTLKPTEAFF.

The sample holds a few counts of this clone. The CDR3 DNA sequence: TGTGCCAGCAGCTTAGAAGGGACAGGGGCCACCGGGGAGCTGTTTTTT. This translates into CASSLEGTGATGELFF. The chain recombines TRBV13 with TRBJ2-2; 10 positions match TRBD1. CDR3 length: 16 residues. V shed 1 base and J 4 bases; nucleotides not matched to a gene: 3. Germline lookup yields CDR1 PRHDT and CDR2 FYEKMQ (reference sequence).

A single count supports this clone. The gene calls are TRBV29-1 and TRBJ2-5, with 10 bases identical to TRBD2. The V gene's germline CDR1 is SQVTM and CDR2 ANQGSEA. The CDR3 is made up of 16 amino acids. With V trimmed by 6 bases and J by 5 bases, 15 bases remained unmatched. The CDR3 nucleotides are TGCAGCGTGGAGGGGGTTGCTAGCGGGGGTACCGAGACCCAGTACTTC. Amino acid sequence: CSVEGVASGGTETQYF.

CDR3 nucleotide sequence: TGTGCCAGCAAATTAGTGGGACAGGGACGTCTTTCCACTGAAGCTTTCTTT. Translation gives CASKLVGQGRLSTEAFF. The genes are TRBV21-1 and TRBJ1-1; the table assigns TRBD1, which was not confirmed against the DNA. TRBV21-1 is labeled a pseudogene. The CDR3 runs to 17 residues.

The sample holds a few counts of this clone. The chain links TRBV7-9 to TRBJ1-1, with 7 positions matching TRBD1. The J segment lost 2 bases and the V segment lost 5 bases, leaving 17 bases of the junction unmatched. The CDR3 sequence is 18 residues long. Germline V gene lookup returns CDR1 SEHNR and CDR2 FQNEAQ (reference sequence). The CDR3 loop is CASSQRLATTGRNTEAFF. For the CDR3, the DNA is TGTGCCAGCAGCCAACGATTGGCAACGACAGGGCGTAACACTGAAGCTTTCTTT.

The chain employs TRBV19 and TRBJ1-1; a possible D gene is TRBD1 (5 bases). Looked up from germline, CDR1 is LNHDA and CDR2 is SQIVND (reference sequence). The germline V and J ends were trimmed by 3 bases and 3 bases, with 14 bases remaining between them. The CDR3 has 15 amino acids. The CDR3 spells CASSMGGWGDTEAFF. The CDR3 nucleotides read TGTGCCAGTAGTATGGGGGGGTGGGGCGACACTGAAGCTTTCTTT.

The gene calls are TRBV4-3 and TRBJ2-3, with D maybe TRBD2 (5 bases). Germline CDR1 reads LGHNA; CDR2 reads YSLEER. The CDR3 runs to 16 residues. The ends were cut back, 2 bases at V and 1 base at J, with 13 bases in the middle. The DNA of the CDR3 is TGCGCCAGCAGCCAACGATCCGGGGTTGGCACAGATACGCAGTATTTT. The encoded protein is CASSQRSGVGTDTQYF.

There are a few counts of this clone. The rearrangement links TRBV4-3 to TRBJ1-1, with 7 bases aligning to TRBD1. V shed 8 bases, J shed 6 bases, and the junction held 9 bases outside the gene matches. The CDR3 has 13 residues. Germline CDR1 reads LGHNA; CDR2 reads YSLEER. This chain's CDR3 is CASGDRETSEAFF. CDR3 nucleotides: TGCGCCAGCGGGGACAGAGAGACCTCTGAAGCTTTCTTT.

The rearrangement uses TRBV7-9 and TRBJ1-2; TRBD1 matches at 7 bases. J gave up 0 bases and V 2 bases, and 9 bases lay outside the gene matches. The CDR3 is 17 residues long. Per the germline V gene, CDR1 is SEHNR and CDR2 is FQNEAQ (reference sequence). CDR3 sequence: CASSLSSSGTANYGYTF. Here the CDR3 DNA reads TGTGCCAGCAGCTTAAGCTCATCGGGGACAGCTAACTATGGCTACACCTTC.

This chain joins TRBV4-3 and TRBJ2-5, with 7 bases matching TRBD1. V shed 3 bases and J 2 bases; nucleotides not matched to a gene: 3. This CDR3 region has 14 residues. The germline CDR1 and CDR2 sequences are LGHNA and YSLEER. The CDR3 nucleotides read TGCGCCAGCAGCCAGATACAGGGGCAAGAGACCCAGTACTTC. Translated, it gives CASSQIQGQETQYF.

V and J are TRBV5-6 and TRBJ2-5, with 9 bases that match TRBD1. The V gene's germline CDR1 is SGHDT and CDR2 YYEEEE. V was clipped by 1 base and J by 2 bases; unmatched bases: 6. The CDR3 is 16 amino acids. The CDR3 region is CASSLSGTGLQETQYF. As DNA, the CDR3 is TGTGCCAGCAGCTTGAGTGGGACAGGGTTACAAGAGACCCAGTACTTC.